What follows are 9 T cell receptor beta chains derived from one specimen sequenced in a study of OX40 agonist ivuxolimab in advanced cancers. Here immunoSEQ multiplex PCR was the method, and the copy in TCRdb shows in-frame clones only, minus some. The data contain fewer than 35,000 clones, roughly nine tenths of them seen just once; the ten biggest clones take up nearly 25%. The sequencing used CD4+ or CD8+ T cells sorted from blood, collected in a trial of the OX40 agonist ivuxolimab. The receptors here all came from an adult with an advanced solid tumor such as melanoma, head and neck, liver or kidney cancer.

The chain uses TRBV9 and TRBJ2-1, with TRBD1 matching 7 bases. Germline V gene lookup returns CDR1 SGDLS and CDR2 YYNGEE. Losses at the gene ends were 5 bases for V and 0 bases for J; bases not matched to a gene: 5. The CDR3 consists of 15 residues. Here the CDR3 reads CASSETGISYNEQFF. The CDR3 DNA is TGTGCCAGCAGTGAGACAGGGATCTCCTACAATGAGCAGTTCTTC.

The chain carries TRBV18 and TRBJ1-3; D is perhaps TRBD1 (5 bases). The length of the CDR3 is 19 residues. The germline CDR1 and CDR2 sequences are KGHSH and LQKENI. Trimming left V 1 base short and J 0 bases short, with 19 bases between. The CDR3 coding sequence is TGTGCCAGCTCACCACGAAACCCTACGGGGGGGGGCTCTGGAAACACCATATATTTT. This encodes CASSPRNPTGGGSGNTIYF.

This clone is deemed medium-sized. The chain uses TRBV27 and TRBJ2-1; 9 bases line up with TRBD2. CDR3 length: 14 amino acids. The V and J ends lost 4 bases and 7 bases, in that order; junction bases with no gene match: 5. CDR1 MNHEY and CDR2 SMNVEV come from the germline V gene (reference sequence). CDR3 DNA: TGTGCCAGCAGTTATAGCGGGGGTGCAAATGAGCAGTTCTTC. Its protein product is CASSYSGGANEQFF.

V is TRBV9 and J is TRBJ1-6; D ambiguous. There are 15 residues in the CDR3. Germline CDR1 and CDR2: SGDLS and YYNGEE. Trimming shortened V by 0 bases and J by 9 bases, and 13 bases separated the two germline ends. Here the CDR3 reads CASSVDGATGSPLHF. CDR3 nucleotides: TGTGCCAGCAGCGTAGACGGCGCCACGGGTTCACCCCTCCACTTT.

CDR3: CASSPNPEGYEQYF. DNA of the CDR3: TGTGCCAGCAGCCCCAACCCGGAGGGCTACGAGCAGTACTTC. This chain joins TRBV13 and TRBJ2-7; D possibly corresponds to TRBD2 (6 bases). From germline, CDR1 is PRHDT and CDR2 FYEKMQ (reference sequence). V was shortened by 5 bases and J by 3 bases, with 14 bases between the two germline ends. The CDR3 consists of 14 residues.

The chain is built from TRBV4-2 and TRBJ2-1; 15 bases agree with TRBD2. This CDR3 contains 20 residues. Germline lookup yields CDR1 LGHNA and CDR2 YNFKEQ. V lost 2 bases to trimming and J lost 4 bases; unmatched junction nucleotides: 12. The CDR3 here is CASSQSLGLAGGPRYNEQFF. The CDR3 nucleotides read TGTGCCAGCAGCCAATCTCTTGGACTAGCGGGAGGGCCCCGTTACAATGAGCAGTTCTTC.

The chain recombines TRBV6-5 with TRBJ1-2; TRBD1 aligns across 7 bases. Germline CDR1 and CDR2: MNHEY and SVGAGI. V shed 3 bases, J shed 3 bases, and the junction held 4 bases outside the gene matches. The CDR3 extends over 14 amino acids. The CDR3 here is CASSYGTEDYGYTF. The CDR3 region has the DNA TGTGCCAGCAGTTATGGGACAGAGGACTATGGCTACACCTTC.

The gene calls are TRBV2 and TRBJ1-2; possibly TRBD1 for D (5 bases). The CDR3 is 16 amino acids. The V end was cut by 3 bases, the J end by 1 base, with 15 bases between. Germline V gene sequence: CDR1 SNHLY, CDR2 FYNNEI. CDR3 loop: CASSDFSRGVNYGYTF. The DNA for the CDR3 is TGTGCCAGCAGTGACTTCAGTCGGGGGGTTAACTATGGCTACACCTTC.

The chain recombines TRBV29-1 with TRBJ1-1, with 7 bases matching TRBD1. The length of the CDR3 is 11 residues. Germline CDR1 reads SQVTM; CDR2 reads ANQGSEA. Losses at the gene ends were 8 bases for V and 7 bases for J; bases not matched to a gene: 7. The CDR3 DNA follows: TGCAGCTCATGGACAGGAAATGAAGCTTTCTTT. The encoded protein is CSSWTGNEAFF.